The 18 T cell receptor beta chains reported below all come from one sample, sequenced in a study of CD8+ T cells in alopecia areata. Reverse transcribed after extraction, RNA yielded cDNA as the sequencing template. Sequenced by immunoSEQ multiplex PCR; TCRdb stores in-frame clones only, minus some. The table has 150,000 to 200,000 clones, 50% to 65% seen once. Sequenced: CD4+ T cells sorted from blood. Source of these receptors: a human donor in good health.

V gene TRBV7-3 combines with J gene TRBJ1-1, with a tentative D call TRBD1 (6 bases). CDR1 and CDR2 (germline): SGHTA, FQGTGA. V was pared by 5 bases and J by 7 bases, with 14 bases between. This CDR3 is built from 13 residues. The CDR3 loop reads CASSLTRQVEAFF. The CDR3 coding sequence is TGTGCCAGCAGCCTGACCCGACAGGTTGAAGCTTTCTTT.

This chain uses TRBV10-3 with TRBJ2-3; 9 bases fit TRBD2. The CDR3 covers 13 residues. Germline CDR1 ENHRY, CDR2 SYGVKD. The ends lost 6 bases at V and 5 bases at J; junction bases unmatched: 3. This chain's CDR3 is CAISAGGGDTQYF. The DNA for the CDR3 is TGTGCCATCAGCGCGGGAGGGGGAGATACGCAGTATTTT.

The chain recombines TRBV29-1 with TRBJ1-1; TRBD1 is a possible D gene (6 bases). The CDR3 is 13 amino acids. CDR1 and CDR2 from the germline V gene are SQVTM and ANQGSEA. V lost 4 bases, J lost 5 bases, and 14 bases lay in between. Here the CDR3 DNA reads TGCAGCGTTGGTCGGGGGGGCGAAACTGAAGCTTTCTTT. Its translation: CSVGRGGETEAFF.

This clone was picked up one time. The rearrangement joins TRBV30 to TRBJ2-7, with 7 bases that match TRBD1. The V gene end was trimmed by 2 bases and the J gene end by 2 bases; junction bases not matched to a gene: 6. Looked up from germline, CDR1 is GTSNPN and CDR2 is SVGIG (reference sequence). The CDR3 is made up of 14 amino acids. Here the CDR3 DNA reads TGTGCCTGGAGTTGGACAGGCGTAGCCTACGAGCAGTACTTC. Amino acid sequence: CAWSWTGVAYEQYF.

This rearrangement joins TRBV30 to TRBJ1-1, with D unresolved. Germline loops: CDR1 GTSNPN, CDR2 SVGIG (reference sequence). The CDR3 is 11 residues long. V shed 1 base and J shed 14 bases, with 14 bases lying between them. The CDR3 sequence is CAWSAPISSFF. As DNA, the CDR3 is TGTGCCTGGAGTGCGCCTATCAGTTCATTCTTT.

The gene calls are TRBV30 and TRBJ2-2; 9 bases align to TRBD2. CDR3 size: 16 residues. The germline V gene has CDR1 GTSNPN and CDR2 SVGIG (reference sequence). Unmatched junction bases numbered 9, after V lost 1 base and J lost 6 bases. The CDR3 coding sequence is TGTGCCTGGAGTGGGGCGGGAGGGCTTTATGCCGGGGAGCTGTTTTTT. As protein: CAWSGAGGLYAGELFF.

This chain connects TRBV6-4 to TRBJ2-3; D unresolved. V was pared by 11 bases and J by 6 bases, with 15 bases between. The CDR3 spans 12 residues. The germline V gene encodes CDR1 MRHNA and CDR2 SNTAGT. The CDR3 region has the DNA TGTGCCCCCTACGCCCCGACGGATACGCAGTATTTT. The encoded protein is CAPYAPTDTQYF.

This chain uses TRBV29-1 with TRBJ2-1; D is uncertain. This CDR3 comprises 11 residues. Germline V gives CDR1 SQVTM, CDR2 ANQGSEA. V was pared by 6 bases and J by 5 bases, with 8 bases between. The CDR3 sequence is CSVRIDNEQFF. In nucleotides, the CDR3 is TGCAGCGTGAGAATCGACAATGAGCAGTTCTTC.

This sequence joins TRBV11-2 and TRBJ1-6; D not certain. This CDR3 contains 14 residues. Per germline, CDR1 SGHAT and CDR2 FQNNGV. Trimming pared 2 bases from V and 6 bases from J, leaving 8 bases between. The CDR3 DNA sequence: TGTGCCAGCAGCTTACTCAGAAGTAATTCACCCCTCCACTTT. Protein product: CASSLLRSNSPLHF.

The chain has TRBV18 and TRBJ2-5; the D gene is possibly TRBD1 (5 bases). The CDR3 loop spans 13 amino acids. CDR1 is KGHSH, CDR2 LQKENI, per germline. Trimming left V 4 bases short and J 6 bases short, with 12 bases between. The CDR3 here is CASSRQGSKTQYF. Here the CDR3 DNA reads TGTGCCAGCTCACGTCAGGGCTCGAAGACCCAGTACTTC.

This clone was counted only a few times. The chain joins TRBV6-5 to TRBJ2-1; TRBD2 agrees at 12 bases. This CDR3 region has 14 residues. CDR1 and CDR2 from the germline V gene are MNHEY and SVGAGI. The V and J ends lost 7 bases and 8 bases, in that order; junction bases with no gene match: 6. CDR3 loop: CASIVLAGGHEQFF. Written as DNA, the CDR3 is TGTGCCAGCATCGTACTAGCGGGAGGCCATGAGCAGTTCTTC.

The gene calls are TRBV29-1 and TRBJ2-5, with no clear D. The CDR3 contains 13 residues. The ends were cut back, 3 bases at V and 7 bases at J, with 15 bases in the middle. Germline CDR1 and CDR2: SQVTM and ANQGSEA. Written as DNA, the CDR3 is TGCAGCGTTGATCGGACGAAACTGGGGACCCAGTACTTC. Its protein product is CSVDRTKLGTQYF.

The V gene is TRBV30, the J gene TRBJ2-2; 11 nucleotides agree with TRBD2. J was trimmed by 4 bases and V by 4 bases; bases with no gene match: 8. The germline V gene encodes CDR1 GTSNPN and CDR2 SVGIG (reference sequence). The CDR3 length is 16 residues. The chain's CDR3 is CAWITSGSSVTGELFF. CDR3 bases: TGTGCCTGGATCACTAGCGGGAGCTCGGTCACCGGGGAGCTGTTTTTT.

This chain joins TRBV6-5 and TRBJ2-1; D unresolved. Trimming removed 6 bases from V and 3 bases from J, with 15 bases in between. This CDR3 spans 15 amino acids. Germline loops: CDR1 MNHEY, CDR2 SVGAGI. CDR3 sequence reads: CASSLRPGLYNEQFF. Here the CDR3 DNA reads TGTGCCAGCAGCCTCCGCCCGGGCCTCTACAATGAGCAGTTCTTC.

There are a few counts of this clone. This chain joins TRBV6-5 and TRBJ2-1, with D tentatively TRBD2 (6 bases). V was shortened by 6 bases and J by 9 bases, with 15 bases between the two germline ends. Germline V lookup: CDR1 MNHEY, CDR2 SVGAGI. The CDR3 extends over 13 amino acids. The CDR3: CASRRTGDAEQFF. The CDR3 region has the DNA TGTGCCAGCAGGAGGACGGGGGATGCTGAGCAGTTCTTC.

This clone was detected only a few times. This CDR3 reads CASSHGGKNEKLFF. Here the CDR3 DNA reads TGTGCCAGCAGCCACGGGGGCAAGAATGAAAAACTGTTTTTT. V is TRBV4-2 and J is TRBJ1-4; the D gene is possibly TRBD1 (6 bases). CDR3 length: 14 amino acids. Trimming left V 3 bases short and J 5 bases short, with 10 bases between. CDR1 LGHNA and CDR2 YNFKEQ come from the germline V gene.

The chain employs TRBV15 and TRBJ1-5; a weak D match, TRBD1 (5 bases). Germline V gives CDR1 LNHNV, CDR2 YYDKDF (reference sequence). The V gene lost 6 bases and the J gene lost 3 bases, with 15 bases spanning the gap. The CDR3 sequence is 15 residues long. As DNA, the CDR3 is TGTGCCACCAGGCCCCAGTCCGGGACCAATCAGCCCCAGCATTTT. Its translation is CATRPQSGTNQPQHF. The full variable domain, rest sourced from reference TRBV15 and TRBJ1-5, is DAMVIQNPRYQVTQFGKPVTLSCSQTLNHNVMYWYQQKSSQAPKLLFHYYDKDFNNEADTPDNFQSRRPNTSFCFLDIRSPGLGDTAMYLCATRPQSGTNQPQHFGDGTRLSIL.

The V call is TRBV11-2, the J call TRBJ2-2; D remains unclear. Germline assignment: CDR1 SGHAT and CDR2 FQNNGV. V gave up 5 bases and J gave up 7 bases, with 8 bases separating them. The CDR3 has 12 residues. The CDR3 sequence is CASSLDRGELFF. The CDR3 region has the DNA TGTGCCAGCAGCCTGGACCGCGGGGAGCTGTTTTTT.